The 20 T cell receptor beta chains given below trace back to one sample, sequenced in a study of blood T cells in healthy people across ages. Alongside a J-beta primer mix, a sample-barcoded 5' primer served in a second PCR lasting about 6 to 12 cycles. A single record per CDR3 protein comes from TCRdb applying MiXCR to the 5' RACE reads. This table has hundreds of thousands of distinct CDR3 sequences, more than 25% appearing once. The same specimen was also included in a second study, on T cells of mothers and their children.

The specimen was blood. The receptors were gathered from a boy younger than 18 in good health.

This sequence joins TRBV20-1 and TRBJ1-4; TRBD1 aligns across 9 bases. The CDR3 is 15 residues long. Germline V gene sequence: CDR1 DFQATT, CDR2 SNEGSKA (reference sequence). V lost 3 bases to trimming and J lost 4 bases; unmatched junction nucleotides: 6. CDR3 in amino acids: CSASPQGAVNEKLFF. The CDR3 nucleotides are TGCAGTGCTAGTCCACAGGGGGCGGTTAATGAAAAACTGTTTTTT.

This chain joins TRBV6-1 and TRBJ2-4; D is unclear. The CDR3 runs to 16 residues. V lost 5 bases and J 8 bases, leaving 22 bases between the germline ends. Germline V gives CDR1 MNHNS, CDR2 SASEGT. The CDR3 loop reads CASSLLTGPLGYIQYF. The CDR3 DNA follows: TGTGCCAGCAGTTTGCTTACCGGGCCCCTAGGGTACATTCAGTACTTC.

In its sample, this clonotype was seen a few times. The chain recombines TRBV6-5 with TRBJ2-3; 8 positions agree with TRBD2. This CDR3 comprises 16 residues. The germline gives CDR1 MNHEY, CDR2 SVGAGI. The trim removed 0 bases at V and 6 bases at J, leaving 8 bases unmatched. CDR3 in DNA: TGTGCCAGCAGTTACTCGGGAGGACTAGCATCCGATACGCAGTATTTT. This gives the protein CASSYSGGLASDTQYF.

Notes on this clonotype: Compared with germline, one end of the junction differs, possibly owing to a read error. The chain uses TRBV11-2 and TRBJ1-4, with D perhaps matching TRBD1 (6 bases). There are 17 residues in the CDR3. Germline V CDR1 and CDR2: SGHAT, FQNNGV. This CDR3 is CASSSPVGGRLAEELFF. The CDR3 coding sequence is TGTGCCAGCAGCTCTCCCGTGGGGGGGCGCCTCGCTGAAGAACTGTTTTTT.

In this sample, this clonotype turned up a few times. V is TRBV27 and J is TRBJ1-4; D is unclear. V was clipped by 6 bases and J by 0 bases, with 17 bases between them. The CDR3 extends over 17 amino acids. Looked up from germline, CDR1 is MNHEY and CDR2 is SMNVEV (reference sequence). As DNA, the CDR3 is TGTGCCAGCAGCCCGTTTCTGGTTGGATCAACTAATGAAAAACTGTTTTTT. Protein sequence: CASSPFLVGSTNEKLFF.

This clonotype was picked up many times. The chain carries TRBV12-3 or TRBV12-4 and TRBJ2-4; D is undetermined. With 1 base removed from V and 1 base from J, the gap between germline ends came to 5 bases. CDR3 length: 14 residues. The CDR3 here is CASSLEGAKNIQYF. CDR3 DNA sequence: TGTGCCAGCAGTTTAGAAGGGGCCAAAAACATTCAGTACTTC.

The chain joins TRBV2 to TRBJ1-4, with D unresolved. V was trimmed by 1 base and J by 0 bases, leaving 9 bases between them. The CDR3 contains 16 residues. The germline gives CDR1 SNHLY, CDR2 FYNNEI. The CDR3: CASSEETLATNEKLFF. In DNA, the CDR3 is TGTGCCAGCAGTGAAGAGACACTTGCAACTAATGAAAAACTGTTTTTT.

The rearrangement uses TRBV2 and TRBJ2-7, with unresolved D. Germline-derived CDR1 and CDR2 are SNHLY and FYNNEI. CDR3 length: 11 amino acids. V lost 2 bases and J 5 bases, leaving 4 bases between the germline ends. The CDR3 DNA reads TGTGCCAGCAGTGAAATCCACGAGCAGTACTTC. Translated: CASSEIHEQYF.

The chain uses TRBV5-1 and TRBJ2-1, with D possibly being TRBD2 (5 bases). The CDR3 is made up of 14 amino acids. The V gene lost 2 bases and the J gene lost 3 bases, with 9 bases spanning the gap. Germline V gene data show CDR1 as SGHRS and CDR2 as YFSETQ. DNA of the CDR3: TGCGCCAGCAGCTTCGGGGAAGGCTACAATGAGCAGTTCTTC. Its translation: CASSFGEGYNEQFF.

This clonotype was detected a few times. The V and J genes are TRBV11-2 and TRBJ2-5; TRBD2 agrees at 12 bases. Germline CDR1 is SGHAT and CDR2 is FQNNGV. The CDR3 is 16 residues long. The J segment lost 5 bases and the V segment lost 1 base, leaving 5 bases of the junction unmatched. In DNA form, the CDR3 reads TGTGCCAGCAGCTTAGGGACTAGCGGGGTGACGGAGACCCAGTACTTC. This encodes CASSLGTSGVTETQYF.

This clonotype was seen only once. The chain uses TRBV4-3 and TRBJ2-5; 7 bases line up with TRBD2. The J call may be wrong; the DNA end is better matched by TRBJ2-1. This CDR3 has 15 amino acids. Per the germline V gene, CDR1 is LGHNA and CDR2 is YSLEER. The CDR3 bases are TGCGCCAGCAGCCAAGGGCCTAGCGGTAGGAATGAGCAGTTCTTC. Translation gives CASSQGPSGRNEQFF.

This clonotype occurred a few times. The V and J genes are TRBV9 and TRBJ2-2, with a weak D call TRBD2 (7 bases). CDR3 length: 15 amino acids. The ends were cut back, 0 bases at V and 4 bases at J, with 10 bases in the middle. Germline CDR1 and CDR2: SGDLS and YYNGEE. The CDR3: CASSVGGGPTGELFF. The CDR3 DNA follows: TGTGCCAGCAGCGTAGGGGGGGGGCCCACCGGGGAGCTGTTTTTT.

This clonotype was seen a few times. This chain uses TRBV20-1 with TRBJ1-4, with 7 bases lining up with TRBD1. J gave up 8 bases and V 1 base, and 13 bases lay outside the gene matches. The CDR3 is 16 amino acids. The germline V gene has CDR1 DFQATT and CDR2 SNEGSKA (reference sequence). This chain's CDR3 is CSARARDSAHLEKLFF. CDR3 DNA: TGCAGTGCTAGAGCCCGGGACAGTGCCCACTTGGAAAAACTGTTTTTT.

This clonotype was detected a few times. The chain has TRBV4-1 and TRBJ1-2; D not resolved. The germline V gene encodes CDR1 MGHRA and CDR2 YSYEKL. V lost 1 base and J 8 bases, leaving 20 bases between the germline ends. The length of the CDR3 is 16 residues. As DNA, the CDR3 is TGCGCCAGCAGCCAAGCCCGCTGGCAGAAAGATGTGGGCTACACCTTC. Protein product: CASSQARWQKDVGYTF.

This clonotype was seen ten or more times. The V call is TRBV12-3 or TRBV12-4, the J call TRBJ2-5, with 7 bases matching TRBD1. The CDR3 is 13 amino acids. Trimming took 6 bases from V and 1 from J; bases not matched to a gene: 2. This CDR3 reads CASRRTGQETQYF. CDR3 DNA sequence: TGTGCCAGCAGGCGGACAGGCCAAGAGACCCAGTACTTC.

The chain recombines TRBV5-1 with TRBJ2-5, with D perhaps assigned TRBD1 or TRBD2 (6 bases each). Trimming shortened V by 3 bases and J by 2 bases, and 11 bases separated the two germline ends. The CDR3 is made up of 14 amino acids. Germline-derived CDR1 and CDR2 are SGHRS and YFSETQ. The CDR3: CASSWSGAQETQYF. The CDR3, as DNA: TGCGCCAGCAGCTGGTCGGGGGCACAAGAGACCCAGTACTTC. Combining the CDR3 with reference TRBV5-1 and TRBJ2-5 gives the whole variable domain KAGVTQTPRYLIKTRGQQVTLSCSPISGHRSVSWYQQTPGQGLQFLFEYFSETQRNKGNFPGRFSGRQFSNSRSEMNVSTLELGDSALYLCASSWSGAQETQYFGPGTRLLVL.

The V and J genes are TRBV29-1 and TRBJ2-5; D remains unclear. From germline, CDR1 is SQVTM and CDR2 ANQGSEA. This CDR3 is built from 13 residues. V was shortened by 6 bases and J by 5 bases, with 16 bases between the two germline ends. CDR3 sequence: CSVADPMVETQYF. In DNA, the CDR3 is TGCAGCGTCGCTGATCCCATGGTGGAGACCCAGTACTTC.

This clonotype has more than one count but fewer than ten. This chain uses TRBV18 with TRBJ2-5; D assignment may be TRBD1 or TRBD2 (5 bases each). The germline V gene has CDR1 KGHSH and CDR2 LQKENI. Trimming took off 1 base at V and 2 bases at J, with 11 bases between the two ends. The CDR3 has 15 residues. CDR3 in DNA: TGTGCCAGCTCACCACAAGAGGGGCGACAAGAGACCCAGTACTTC. It specifies CASSPQEGRQETQYF.

V and J are TRBV7-9 and TRBJ2-1; 12 nucleotides align to TRBD2. V gave up 6 bases and J gave up 6 bases; unmatched junction bases: 3. Per the germline V gene, CDR1 is SEHNR and CDR2 is FQNEAQ (reference sequence). This CDR3 comprises 14 residues. The CDR3 region has the DNA TGTGCCAGCAGGATGACTAGCGGGAGCAATGAGCAGTTCTTC. Protein product: CASRMTSGSNEQFF.

The CDR3: CASSPVQENTEAFF. Here the CDR3 DNA reads TGTGCCAGCTCACCAGTACAGGAAAACACTGAAGCTTTCTTT. This chain connects TRBV18 to TRBJ1-1; a weak D match, TRBD1 (5 bases). The CDR3 length is 14 residues. Trimming removed 2 bases at V and 2 bases at J, with 9 bases between. Looked up from germline, CDR1 is KGHSH and CDR2 is LQKENI.